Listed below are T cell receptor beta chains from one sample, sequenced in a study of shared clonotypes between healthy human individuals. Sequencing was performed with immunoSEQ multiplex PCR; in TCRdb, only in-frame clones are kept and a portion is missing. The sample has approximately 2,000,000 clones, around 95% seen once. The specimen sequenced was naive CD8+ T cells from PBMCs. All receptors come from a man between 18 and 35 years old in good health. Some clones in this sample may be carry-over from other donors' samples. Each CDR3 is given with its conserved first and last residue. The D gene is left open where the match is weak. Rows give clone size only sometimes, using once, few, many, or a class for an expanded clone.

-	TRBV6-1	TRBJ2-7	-	CASSEVAGSYEQYF	TGTGCCAGCAGTGAAGTGGCCGGATCCTACGAGCAGTACTTC
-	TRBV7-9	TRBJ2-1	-	CASSSQGSEEFF	TGTGCCAGCAGCTCCCAGGGGAGCGAAGAGTTCTTC
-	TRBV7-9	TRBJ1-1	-	CASSLGERAEAFF	TGTGCCAGCAGCTTAGGTGAGCGCGCTGAAGCTTTCTTT
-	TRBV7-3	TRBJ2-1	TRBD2	CASSPLGEGYNEQFF	TGTGCCAGCAGCCCCTTGGGGGAGGGGTACAATGAGCAGTTCTTC
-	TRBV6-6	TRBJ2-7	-	CASSYSSPEQYF	TGTGCCAGCAGTTACTCTTCACCCGAGCAGTACTTC
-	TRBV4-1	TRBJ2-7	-	CASSQASGTRYSYEQYF	TGCGCCAGCAGCCAAGCTTCCGGGACACGGTATTCCTACGAGCAGTACTTC
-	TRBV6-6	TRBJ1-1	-	CASSYIDSEAFF	TGTGCCAGCAGTTACATAGACAGTGAAGCTTTCTTT
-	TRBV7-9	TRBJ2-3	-	CASRLRPDTQYF	TGTGCCAGCCGGTTGCGACCCGATACGCAGTATTTT
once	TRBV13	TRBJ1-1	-	CASGPLGALEAFF	TGTGCCAGCGGGCCGCTGGGGGCGCTGGAAGCTTTCTTT
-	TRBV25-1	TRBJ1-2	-	CASSESLGGDGYTF	TGTGCCAGCAGTGAATCGTTGGGGGGCGATGGCTACACCTTC
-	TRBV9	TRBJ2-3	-	CASSVGAQGTADTQYF	TGTGCCAGCAGCGTAGGTGCACAGGGAACGGCAGATACGCAGTATTTT
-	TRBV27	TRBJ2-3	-	CASSPPGVGPPDTQYF	TGTGCCAGCAGTCCCCCCGGCGTTGGGCCCCCAGATACGCAGTATTTT
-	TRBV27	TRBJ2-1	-	CASSLSGSYNEQFF	TGTGCCAGCAGTTTAAGTGGGTCCTACAATGAGCAGTTCTTC
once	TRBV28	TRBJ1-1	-	CASSFHREGEWEKAFF	TGTGCCAGCAGTTTCCACCGGGAGGGGGAATGGGAAAAAGCTTTCTTT
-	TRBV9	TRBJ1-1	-	CASSVAFASEAFF	TGTGCCAGCAGCGTAGCTTTTGCCTCTGAAGCTTTCTTT
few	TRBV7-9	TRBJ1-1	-	CASSLAGHPEAFF	TGTGCCAGCAGCTTAGCGGGGCACCCTGAAGCTTTCTTT
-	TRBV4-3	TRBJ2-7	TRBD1	CASSLQGTGRNEQYF	TGCGCCAGCAGCTTACAGGGGACAGGGAGAAACGAGCAGTACTTC
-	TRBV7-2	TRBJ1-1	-	CASSPRNTEAFF	TGTGCCAGCAGCCCCCGGAACACTGAAGCTTTCTTT
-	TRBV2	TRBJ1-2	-	CASSEGDGLYYGYTF	TGTGCCAGCAGTGAAGGGGACGGTTTGTATTATGGCTACACCTTC
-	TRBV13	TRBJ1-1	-	CASSLRGWNTEAFF	TGTGCCAGCAGCCTCCGGGGCTGGAACACTGAAGCTTTCTTT
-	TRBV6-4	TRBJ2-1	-	CASRGRVNEQFF	TGTGCCAGCAGAGGCAGGGTCAATGAGCAGTTCTTC
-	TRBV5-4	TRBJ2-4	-	CASSLGPLGGVENIQYF	TGTGCCAGCAGCTTGGGACCCCTGGGAGGTGTGGAAAACATTCAGTACTTC
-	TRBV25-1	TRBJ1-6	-	CASSVAGRNSPLHF	TGTGCCAGCAGTGTGGCAGGGCGTAATTCACCCCTCCACTTT
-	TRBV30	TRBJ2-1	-	CAWSGTGNGDEQFF	TGTGCCTGGAGTGGTACAGGGAATGGCGATGAGCAGTTCTTC
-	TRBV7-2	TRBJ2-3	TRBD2	CASSLGGGLVKAQYF	TGTGCCAGCAGCTTAGGGGGAGGACTAGTCAAAGCGCAGTATTTT
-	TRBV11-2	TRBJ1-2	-	CASSHTATDDYGYTF	TGTGCCAGCAGTCACACAGCGACCGATGACTATGGCTACACCTTC
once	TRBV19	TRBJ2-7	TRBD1	CASSLTGVYEQYF	TGTGCCAGTAGTCTGACAGGGGTCTACGAGCAGTACTTC
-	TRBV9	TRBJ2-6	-	CASSVGWGRASGANVLTF	TGTGCCAGCAGCGTCGGATGGGGGCGCGCGTCTGGGGCCAACGTCCTGACTTTC
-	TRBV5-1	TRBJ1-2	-	CASSLADRANYGYTF	TGCGCCAGCAGCTTGGCCGACAGAGCTAACTATGGCTACACCTTC
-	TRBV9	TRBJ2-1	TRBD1	CASSGTGTGDNEQFF	TGTGCCAGCAGCGGAACCGGGACAGGGGATAATGAGCAGTTCTTC
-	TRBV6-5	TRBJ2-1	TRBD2	CASSYSVGLAGNEQFF	TGTGCCAGCAGTTACTCAGTGGGACTAGCTGGCAATGAGCAGTTCTTC
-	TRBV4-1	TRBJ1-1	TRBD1	CASSQDRGQGPTEAFF	TGCGCCAGCAGCCAAGATCGGGGACAGGGGCCCACTGAAGCTTTCTTT
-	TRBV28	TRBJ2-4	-	CASSPRWGAAKNIQYF	TGTGCCAGCAGCCCTCGATGGGGGGCGGCAAAAAACATTCAGTACTTC
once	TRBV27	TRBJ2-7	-	CASSVGVRYEQYF	TGTGCCAGCAGTGTAGGGGTGCGGTACGAGCAGTACTTC
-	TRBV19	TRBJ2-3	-	CASSILGRSGTDTQYF	TGTGCCAGTAGTATTCTCGGCAGGTCGGGCACAGATACGCAGTATTTT
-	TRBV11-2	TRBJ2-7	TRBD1	CASSYPTRGLHEQYF	TGTGCCAGCAGCTACCCGACCAGGGGGCTACACGAGCAGTACTTC
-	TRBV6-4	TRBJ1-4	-	CASSQPDTVTNEKLFF	TGTGCCAGCAGTCAGCCCGACACGGTGACTAATGAAAAACTGTTTTTT
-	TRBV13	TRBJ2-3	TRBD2	CASSPSGSTDTQYF	TGTGCCAGCAGCCCTAGCGGTAGCACAGATACGCAGTATTTT
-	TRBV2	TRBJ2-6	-	CASRATPSGANVLTF	TGTGCCAGCAGAGCCACCCCGTCTGGGGCCAACGTCCTGACTTTC
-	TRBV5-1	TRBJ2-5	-	CASSTWTSQETQYF	TGCGCCAGCAGCACCTGGACCTCCCAAGAGACCCAGTACTTC
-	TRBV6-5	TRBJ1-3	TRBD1	CASSSPRTGYIHTIYF	TGTGCCAGCAGTTCCCCCCGGACAGGCTACATCCACACCATATATTTT
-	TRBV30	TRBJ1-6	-	CAWSVLDNSPLHF	TGTGCCTGGAGTGTACTCGACAACTCACCCCTCCACTTT
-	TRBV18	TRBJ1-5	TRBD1	CASSPGQGVGQPQHF	TGTGCCAGCTCACCGGGACAGGGGGTGGGTCAGCCCCAGCATTTT
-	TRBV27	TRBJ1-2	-	CASSLSTRTRYGYTF	TGTGCCAGCAGTTTATCGACAAGAACCCGCTATGGCTACACCTTC
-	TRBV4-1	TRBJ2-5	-	CASSQSSGGGYQETQYF	TGCGCCAGCAGCCAATCCTCAGGGGGGGGGTACCAAGAGACCCAGTACTTC
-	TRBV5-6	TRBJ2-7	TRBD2	CASTFQGGLAGVEQYF	TGTGCCAGCACCTTCCAAGGGGGACTAGCGGGAGTTGAGCAGTACTTC
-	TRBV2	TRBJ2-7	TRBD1	CASRGTGAYFYEQYF	TGTGCCAGCAGGGGGACAGGGGCTTACTTCTACGAGCAGTACTTC
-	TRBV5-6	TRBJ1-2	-	CASSLAHYGYTF	TGTGCCAGCAGCTTGGCTCACTATGGCTACACCTTC
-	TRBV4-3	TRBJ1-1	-	CASSQGGLLNTEAFF	TGCGCCAGCAGCCAAGGAGGACTGTTGAACACTGAAGCTTTCTTT
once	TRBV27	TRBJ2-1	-	CASSLFREQFF	TGTGCCAGCAGTTTATTTCGTGAGCAGTTCTTC
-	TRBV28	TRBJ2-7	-	CASSKAGGVEEQYF	TGTGCCAGCAGTAAGGCTGGGGGAGTAGAAGAGCAGTACTTC
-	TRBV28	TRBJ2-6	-	CASSLWQGGAGANVLTF	TGTGCCAGCAGTTTATGGCAGGGGGGGGCTGGGGCCAACGTCCTGACTTTC
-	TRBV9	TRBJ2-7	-	CASSVGLTPAYEQYF	TGTGCCAGCAGCGTAGGCCTTACACCCGCCTACGAGCAGTACTTC
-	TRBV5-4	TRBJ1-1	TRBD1	CASRARTGGDTEAFF	TGTGCCAGCAGGGCCCGGACAGGGGGAGACACTGAAGCTTTCTTT
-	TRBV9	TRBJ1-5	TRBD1	CASSVGATGSNQPQHF	TGTGCCAGCAGCGTAGGGGCGACAGGGAGCAATCAGCCCCAGCATTTT
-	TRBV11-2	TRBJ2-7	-	CASSLSRGAIREQYF	TGTGCCAGCAGCTTATCCCGGGGGGCTATCCGGGAGCAGTACTTC